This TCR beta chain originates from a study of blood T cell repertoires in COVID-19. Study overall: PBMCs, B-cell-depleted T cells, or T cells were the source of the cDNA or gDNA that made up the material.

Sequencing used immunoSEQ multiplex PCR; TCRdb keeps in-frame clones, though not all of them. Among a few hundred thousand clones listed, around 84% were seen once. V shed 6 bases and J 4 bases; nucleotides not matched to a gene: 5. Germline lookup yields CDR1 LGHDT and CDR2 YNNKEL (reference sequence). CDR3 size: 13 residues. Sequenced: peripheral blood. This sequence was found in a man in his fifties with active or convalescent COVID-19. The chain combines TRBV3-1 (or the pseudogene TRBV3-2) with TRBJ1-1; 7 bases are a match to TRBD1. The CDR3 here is CASSQTGVTEAFF. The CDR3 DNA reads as TGTGCCAGCAGTCAAACAGGGGTCACTGAAGCTTTCTTT.